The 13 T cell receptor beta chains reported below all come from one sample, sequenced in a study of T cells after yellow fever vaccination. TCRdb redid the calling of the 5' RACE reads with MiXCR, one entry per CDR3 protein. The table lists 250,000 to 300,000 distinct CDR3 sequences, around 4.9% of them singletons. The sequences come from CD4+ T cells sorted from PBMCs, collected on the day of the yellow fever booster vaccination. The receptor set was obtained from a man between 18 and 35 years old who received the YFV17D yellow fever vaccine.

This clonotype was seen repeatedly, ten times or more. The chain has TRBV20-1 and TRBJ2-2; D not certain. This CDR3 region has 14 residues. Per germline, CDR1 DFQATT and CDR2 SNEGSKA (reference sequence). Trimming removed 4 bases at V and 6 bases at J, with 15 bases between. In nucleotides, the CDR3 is TGCAGTGCTACCACACCAAATACGGCCGGGGAGCTGTTTTTT. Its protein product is CSATTPNTAGELFF.

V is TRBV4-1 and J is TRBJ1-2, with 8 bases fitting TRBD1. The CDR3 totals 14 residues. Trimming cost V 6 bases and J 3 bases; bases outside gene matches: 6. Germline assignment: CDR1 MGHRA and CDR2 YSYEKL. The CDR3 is CASRAQGEDYGYTF. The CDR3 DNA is TGCGCCAGCAGGGCACAGGGGGAGGACTATGGCTACACCTTC.

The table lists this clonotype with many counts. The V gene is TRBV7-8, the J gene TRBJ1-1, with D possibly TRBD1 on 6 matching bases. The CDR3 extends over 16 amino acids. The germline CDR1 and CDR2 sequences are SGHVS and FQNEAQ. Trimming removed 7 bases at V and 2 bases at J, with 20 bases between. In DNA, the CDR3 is TGTGCCAGCACCGGACTTGACTGGGGGGGCAACACTGAAGCTTTCTTT. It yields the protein CASTGLDWGGNTEAFF.

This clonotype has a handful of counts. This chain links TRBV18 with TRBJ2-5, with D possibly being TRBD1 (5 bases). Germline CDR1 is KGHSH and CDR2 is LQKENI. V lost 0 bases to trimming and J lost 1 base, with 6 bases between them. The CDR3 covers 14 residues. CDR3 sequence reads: CASSPPTGQETQYF. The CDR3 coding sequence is TGTGCCAGCTCACCACCCACAGGCCAAGAGACCCAGTACTTC.

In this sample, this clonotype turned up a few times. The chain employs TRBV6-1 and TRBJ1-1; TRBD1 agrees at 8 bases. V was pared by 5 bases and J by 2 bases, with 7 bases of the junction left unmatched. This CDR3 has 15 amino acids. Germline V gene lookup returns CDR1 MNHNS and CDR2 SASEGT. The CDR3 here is CASSWDRPLNTEAFF. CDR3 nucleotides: TGTGCCAGCAGTTGGGACAGGCCCCTTAACACTGAAGCTTTCTTT.

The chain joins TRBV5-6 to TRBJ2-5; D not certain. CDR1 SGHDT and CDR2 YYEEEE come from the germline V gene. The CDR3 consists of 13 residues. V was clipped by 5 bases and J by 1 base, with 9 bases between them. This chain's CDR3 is CASRGNFQETQYF. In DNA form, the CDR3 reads TGTGCCAGCAGGGGGAACTTCCAAGAGACCCAGTACTTC.

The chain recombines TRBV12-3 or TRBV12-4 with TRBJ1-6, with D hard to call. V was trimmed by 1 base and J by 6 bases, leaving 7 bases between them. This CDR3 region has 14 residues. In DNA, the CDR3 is TGTGCCAGCAGTTTAGGGCCGAGTAATTCACCCCTCCACTTT. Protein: CASSLGPSNSPLHF.

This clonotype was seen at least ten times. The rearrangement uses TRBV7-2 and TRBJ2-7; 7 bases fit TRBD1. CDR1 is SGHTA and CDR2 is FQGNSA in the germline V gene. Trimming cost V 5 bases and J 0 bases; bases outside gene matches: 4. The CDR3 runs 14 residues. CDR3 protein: CASSLQGSSYEQYF. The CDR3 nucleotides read TGTGCCAGCAGCCTACAGGGGAGCTCCTACGAGCAGTACTTC. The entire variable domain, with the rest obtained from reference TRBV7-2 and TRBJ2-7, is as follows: GAGVSQSPSNKVTEKGKDVELRCDPISGHTALYWYRQSLGQGLEFLIYFQGNSAPDKSGLPSDRFSAERTGGSVSTLTIQRTQQEDSAVYLCASSLQGSSYEQYFGPGTRLTVT.

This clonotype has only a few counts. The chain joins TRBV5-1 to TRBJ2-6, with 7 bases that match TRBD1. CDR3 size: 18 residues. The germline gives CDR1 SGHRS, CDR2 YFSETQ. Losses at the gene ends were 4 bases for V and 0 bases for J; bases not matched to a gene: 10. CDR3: CASSLTIYRGSGANVLTF. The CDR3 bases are TGCGCCAGCAGCCTAACCATCTACAGGGGCTCTGGGGCCAACGTCCTGACTTTC. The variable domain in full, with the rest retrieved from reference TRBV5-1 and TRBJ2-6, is KAGVTQTPRYLIKTRGQQVTLSCSPISGHRSVSWYQQTPGQGLQFLFEYFSETQRNKGNFPGRFSGRQFSNSRSEMNVSTLELGDSALYLCASSLTIYRGSGANVLTFGAGSRLTVL.

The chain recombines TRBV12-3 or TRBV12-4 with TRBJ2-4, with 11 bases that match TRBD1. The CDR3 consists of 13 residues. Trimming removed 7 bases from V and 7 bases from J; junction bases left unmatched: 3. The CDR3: CASTGDRGNIQYF. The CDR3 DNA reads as TGTGCCAGCACCGGGGACAGGGGGAACATTCAGTACTTC.

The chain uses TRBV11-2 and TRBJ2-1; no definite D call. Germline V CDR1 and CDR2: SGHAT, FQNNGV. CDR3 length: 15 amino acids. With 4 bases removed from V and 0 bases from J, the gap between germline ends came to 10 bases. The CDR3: CASSSHSSSYNEQFF. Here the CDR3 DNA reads TGTGCCAGCAGCTCGCACAGTAGCTCCTACAATGAGCAGTTCTTC.

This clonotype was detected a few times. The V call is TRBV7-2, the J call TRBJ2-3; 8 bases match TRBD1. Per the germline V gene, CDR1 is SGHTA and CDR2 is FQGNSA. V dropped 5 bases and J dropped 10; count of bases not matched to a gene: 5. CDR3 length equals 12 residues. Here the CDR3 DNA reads TGTGCCAGCAGCCCAGGACAGGGTTCGCAGTATTTT. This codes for CASSPGQGSQYF.

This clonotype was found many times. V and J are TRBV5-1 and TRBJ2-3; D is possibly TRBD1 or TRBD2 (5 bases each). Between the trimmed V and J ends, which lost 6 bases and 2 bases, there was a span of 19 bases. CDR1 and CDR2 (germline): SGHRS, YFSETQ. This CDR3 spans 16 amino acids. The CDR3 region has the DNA TGCGCCAGCACCCGTAGATCTGGGGGAGACACAGATACGCAGTATTTT. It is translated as CASTRRSGGDTDTQYF.